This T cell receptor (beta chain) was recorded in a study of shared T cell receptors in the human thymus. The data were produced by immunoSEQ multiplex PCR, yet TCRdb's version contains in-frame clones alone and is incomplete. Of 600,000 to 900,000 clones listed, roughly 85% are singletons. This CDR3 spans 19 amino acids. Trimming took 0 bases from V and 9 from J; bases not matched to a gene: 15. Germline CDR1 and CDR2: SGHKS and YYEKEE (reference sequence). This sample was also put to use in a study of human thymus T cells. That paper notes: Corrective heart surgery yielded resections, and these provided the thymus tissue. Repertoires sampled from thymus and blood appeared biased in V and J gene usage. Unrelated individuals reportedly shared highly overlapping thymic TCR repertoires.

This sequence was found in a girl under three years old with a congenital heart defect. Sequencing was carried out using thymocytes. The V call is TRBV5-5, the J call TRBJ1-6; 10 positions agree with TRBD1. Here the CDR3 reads CASSLVLPTGQGITSPLHF. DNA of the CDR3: TGTGCCAGCAGCTTGGTCCTCCCCACGGGACAGGGGATTACTTCACCCCTCCACTTT. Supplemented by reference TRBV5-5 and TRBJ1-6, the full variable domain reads DAGVTQSPTHLIKTRGQQVTLRCSPISGHKSVSWYQQVLGQGPQFIFQYYEKEERGRGNFPDRFSARQFPNYSSELNVNALLLGDSALYLCASSLVLPTGQGITSPLHFGNGTRLTVT.